The 3 T cell receptor beta chains given below trace back to one sample, sequenced in a study of T cell repertoires in cytomegalovirus infection (dated by TCRdb to between 2018 and 2020). TCRdb records Illumina HiSeq 1500 as the sequencer. The raw public reads went through TCRdb reprocessing: fastp at Q25, MiXCR clone calling, in-frame beta chains kept. Duplicate CDR3 protein sequences are folded into a single record with the most common DNA and genes. Recorded for this sample are fewer than 650,000 distinct CDR3 sequences; under 45% of them occurred a single time. Over 45% of the sample is held by the ten biggest clonotypes. Interpreted using the paper, the treatment or condition label stands for: in vitro stimulation with specific CMV peptide epitopes to enrich CMV-specific T cells. Their specific antigens are unknown. Sequencing used cultured PBMCs, obtained from culture after CMV antigen stimulation. Receptors originate from a human donor in good health (CMV status not recorded). Some clones in this sample may be carry-over from other donors' samples.

Relative to its sample, this clonotype is medium-sized. The chain has TRBV7-9 and TRBJ2-7; D not resolved. The CDR3 is made up of 14 amino acids. CDR1 SEHNR and CDR2 FQNEAQ come from the germline V gene (reference sequence). The ends were cut back, 7 bases at V and 2 bases at J, with 15 bases in the middle. The CDR3 bases are TGTGCCAGCACCAAAAACTCCATGACCTACGAGCAGTACTTC. Its protein is CASTKNSMTYEQYF. Full variable domain (remainder filled in from reference TRBV7-9 and TRBJ2-7): DTGVSQNPRHKITKRGQNVTFRCDPISEHNRLYWYRQTLGQGPEFLTYFQNEAQLEKSRLLSDRFSAERPKGSFSTLEIQRTEQGDSAMYLCASTKNSMTYEQYFGPGTRLTVT.

The V gene is TRBV27, the J gene TRBJ1-1; 7 nucleotides align to TRBD1. V shed 3 bases and J 1 base; nucleotides not matched to a gene: 2. The CDR3 runs 14 residues. Germline CDR1 is MNHEY and CDR2 is SMNVEV (reference sequence). The DNA for the CDR3 is TGTGCCAGCAGTTTTCACAGGGGGAACACTGAAGCTTTCTTT. Amino acid sequence: CASSFHRGNTEAFF.

This clonotype was counted only a few times. The chain has TRBV6-5 and TRBJ2-7, with 9 bases identical to TRBD1. The V gene end was trimmed by 6 bases and the J gene end by 3 bases; junction bases not matched to a gene: 6. Germline loops: CDR1 MNHEY, CDR2 SVGAGI. CDR3 size: 14 residues. The CDR3 nucleotides read TGTGCCAGCAGACCGACAGGGGGTATCTACGAGCAGTACTTC. Translating gives CASRPTGGIYEQYF.